One and the same sample provided the 25 T cell receptor beta chains below, sequenced in a study of OX40 agonist ivuxolimab in advanced cancers. Some clones are missing from TCRdb's copy, which holds only in-frame ones; the method was immunoSEQ multiplex PCR. This table holds roughly 110,000 clones, more than 85% found once. Sequenced material: CD4+ or CD8+ T cells sorted from blood, taken in a trial of the OX40 agonist ivuxolimab. The receptors here all came from an adult with an advanced solid tumor such as melanoma, head and neck, liver or kidney cancer.

This clone appeared a single time. The V and J genes are TRBV6-1 and TRBJ2-2; 7 bases map to TRBD2. CDR1 MNHNS and CDR2 SASEGT come from the germline V gene. V was clipped by 6 bases and J by 5 bases; unmatched bases: 6. The CDR3 runs to 14 residues. The CDR3: CASRTAGGTGELFF. CDR3 coding DNA: TGTGCCAGCAGGACCGCCGGGGGGACCGGGGAGCTGTTTTTT.

This chain links TRBV5-4 with TRBJ2-1; TRBD1 agrees at 9 bases. The CDR3 length is 17 residues. The V gene's germline CDR1 is SGHNT and CDR2 YYREEE (reference sequence). The junction had 8 bases not matched to a gene; V was cut back by 0 bases and J by 4 bases. CDR3 sequence (DNA): TGTGCCAGCAGCTTGGGGGCCGGGACAGGGACGTACAATGAGCAGTTCTTC. Residues: CASSLGAGTGTYNEQFF.

The rearrangement uses TRBV4-2 and TRBJ2-7; 10 nucleotides match TRBD2. V lost 4 bases to trimming and J lost 2 bases; unmatched junction nucleotides: 14. The CDR3 covers 18 residues. CDR1 is LGHNA and CDR2 is YNFKEQ in the germline V gene. CDR3 sequence reads: CASSRVVAGGTVPYEQYF. The CDR3 nucleotides are TGTGCCAGCAGCCGAGTCGTAGCGGGAGGAACGGTTCCCTACGAGCAGTACTTC.

The gene calls are TRBV19 and TRBJ1-2; D possibly corresponds to TRBD1 (6 bases). CDR1 LNHDA and CDR2 SQIVND come from the germline V gene (reference sequence). V shed 8 bases and J shed 8 bases, with 21 bases lying between them. This CDR3 has 14 residues. CDR3 bases: TGTGCCAGTCGTGGGGGGACACATGGAGGAGGCTACACCTTC. Amino acid sequence: CASRGGTHGGGYTF.

The V gene is TRBV5-1, the J gene TRBJ2-7, with a possible D match to TRBD1 (5 bases). Germline-derived CDR1 and CDR2 are SGHRS and YFSETQ. There are 13 residues in the CDR3. The V and J ends lost 4 bases and 4 bases respectively, with 12 bases between them. CDR3 amino acids: CASSPQGGYEQYF. The CDR3, as DNA: TGCGCCAGCAGCCCGCAGGGTGGATACGAGCAGTACTTC.

This chain uses TRBV19 with TRBJ1-1; maybe TRBD1 (6 bases). V lost 9 bases to trimming and J lost 7 bases, with 12 bases between them. The CDR3 spans 11 residues. Germline CDR1 and CDR2: LNHDA and SQIVND (reference sequence). The DNA of the CDR3 is TGTGCCAGAAGTGAGGACAGTGAAGCTTTCTTT. Translation: CARSEDSEAFF.

This clone came up once. V usage is TRBV11-2 and J usage is TRBJ2-2; no firm D call. The V and J ends lost 5 bases and 4 bases respectively, with 11 bases between them. Germline V gives CDR1 SGHAT, CDR2 FQNNGV. The CDR3 totals 14 residues. CDR3 bases: TGTGCCAGCAGCCCCCAATCGGGCACCGGGGAGCTGTTTTTT. Amino acids: CASSPQSGTGELFF. Full variable domain (outside the CDR3, taken from reference TRBV11-2 and TRBJ2-2): EAGVAQSPRYKIIEKRQSVAFWCNPISGHATLYWYQQILGQGPKLLIQFQNNGVVDDSQLPKDRFSAERLKGVDSTLKIQPAKLEDSAVYLCASSPQSGTGELFFGEGSRLTVL.

This chain links TRBV30 with TRBJ2-1; D is perhaps TRBD1 (6 bases). The CDR3 consists of 13 residues. Trimming shortened V by 3 bases and J by 4 bases, and 10 bases separated the two germline ends. CDR1 and CDR2 (germline): GTSNPN, SVGIG (reference sequence). CDR3 in DNA: TGTGCCTGGAGCAGGGGTACTTACAATGAGCAGTTCTTC. Its translation is CAWSRGTYNEQFF.

The chain joins TRBV4-3 to TRBJ2-2; D gene unclear. V was cut by 4 bases and J by 2 bases, with 2 bases left in between. The length of the CDR3 is 12 residues. CDR1 and CDR2 from the germline V gene are LGHNA and YSLEER. The CDR3 loop reads CASSLNTGELFF. CDR3 coding DNA: TGCGCCAGCAGCCTTAACACCGGGGAGCTGTTTTTT.

V and J are TRBV7-3 and TRBJ2-7; D unclear. Trimming stripped 0 bases from V and 2 bases from J, with 11 bases between. The CDR3 runs 15 residues. Looked up from germline, CDR1 is SGHTA and CDR2 is FQGTGA. CDR3 nucleotides: TGTGCCAGCAGCTTAACGTCAGGAGACCCCTACGAGCAGTACTTC. Encoded protein: CASSLTSGDPYEQYF.

The chain recombines TRBV6-5 with TRBJ1-1; D not certain. Germline values: CDR1 MNHEY, CDR2 SVGAGI. This CDR3 region has 11 residues. V lost 10 bases and J 10 bases, leaving 16 bases between the germline ends. CDR3 amino acids: CATHHPAVAFF. The CDR3 region has the DNA TGTGCCACCCACCATCCGGCGGTAGCTTTCTTT.

This clone was detected only once. V usage is TRBV12-5 and J usage is TRBJ1-1, with a possible D match to TRBD1 (5 bases). Per the germline V gene, CDR1 is LGHNT and CDR2 is FRNRAP. CDR3 size: 13 residues. V dropped 7 bases and J dropped 1 base, with 10 bases sitting between them. CDR3 sequence (DNA): TGTGCTAGTGCCAGCCAGGGGAACACTGAAGCTTTCTTT. It translates to CASASQGNTEAFF. Looking up the rest from reference TRBV12-5 and TRBJ1-1 gives the full variable domain: DARVTQTPRHKVTEMGQEVTMRCQPILGHNTVFWYRQTMMQGLELLAYFRNRAPLDDSGMPKDRFSAEMPDATLATLKIQPSEPRDSAVYFCASASQGNTEAFFGQGTRLTVV.

The chain couples TRBV27 to TRBJ2-2; D unclear. Germline CDR1 MNHEY, CDR2 SMNVEV (reference sequence). With 3 bases removed from V and 4 bases from J, the gap between germline ends came to 9 bases. CDR3 length: 14 amino acids. CDR3 sequence: CASSFWRGTGELFF. DNA for the CDR3: TGTGCCAGCAGTTTTTGGCGAGGCACCGGGGAGCTGTTTTTT.

The J gene is TRBJ2-1, the V gene TRBV19, with D maybe TRBD1 (6 bases). CDR1 and CDR2 from the germline V gene are LNHDA and SQIVND (reference sequence). V lost 7 bases and J 5 bases, leaving 12 bases between the germline ends. The CDR3 totals 13 residues. The CDR3 nucleotides are TGTGCCAGTAACCAGGGGATTAACAATGAGCAGTTCTTC. Its translation is CASNQGINNEQFF.

In the case of this clone: The same CDR3 also results from other DNA sequences found in this sample. CDR3 bases: TGTGCCAGCAGTTGGGGCTACGAGCAGTACTTC. Protein product: CASSWGYEQYF. The rearrangement uses TRBV27 and TRBJ2-7; D ambiguous. V lost 4 bases and J 3 bases, leaving 4 bases between the germline ends. There are 11 residues in the CDR3. Germline lookup yields CDR1 MNHEY and CDR2 SMNVEV (reference sequence).

The V gene is TRBV5-1, the J gene TRBJ2-5, with 7 bases aligning to TRBD2. V shed 3 bases, J shed 4 bases, and the junction held 9 bases outside the gene matches. CDR3 size: 15 residues. Germline CDR1 reads SGHRS; CDR2 reads YFSETQ. The CDR3 spells CASSSGLPRGETQYF. The CDR3 nucleotides are TGCGCCAGCAGCTCGGGACTACCCCGGGGAGAGACCCAGTACTTC.

The chain has TRBV9 and TRBJ2-2; TRBD2 matches at 9 bases. V lost 1 base to trimming and J lost 3 bases; unmatched junction nucleotides: 7. Germline loops: CDR1 SGDLS, CDR2 YYNGEE. This CDR3 spans 17 amino acids. This CDR3 reads CASSVNWLAGDTGELFF. In DNA, the CDR3 is TGTGCCAGCAGCGTAAACTGGTTAGCGGGAGACACCGGGGAGCTGTTTTTT.

The chain couples TRBV12-5 to TRBJ2-3, with D perhaps TRBD1 (6 bases). Trimming removed 2 bases at V and 0 bases at J, with 18 bases between. CDR1 and CDR2 (germline): LGHNT, FRNRAP. The CDR3 loop spans 18 amino acids. The DNA of the CDR3 is TGTGCTAGTGGTTTGCCGATTCCACAGGGCCCGAGCACAGATACGCAGTATTTT. It codes for CASGLPIPQGPSTDTQYF.

The chain joins TRBV4-3 to TRBJ1-1; a possible D gene is TRBD1 (6 bases). From germline, CDR1 is LGHNA and CDR2 YSLEER. Trimming cost V 4 bases and J 1 base, with 13 bases left between them. The CDR3 totals 15 residues. The CDR3 reads CASSRNTGWNTEAFF. The CDR3 DNA is TGCGCCAGCAGCCGGAACACAGGGTGGAACACTGAAGCTTTCTTT.

This chain connects TRBV12-5 to TRBJ2-1; D possibly uses TRBD1 or TRBD2 (5 bases each). The V end lost 0 bases, the J end lost 9 bases, and 15 bases lay between the germline ends. CDR1 LGHNT and CDR2 FRNRAP come from the germline V gene. CDR3 size: 15 residues. The CDR3 DNA is TGTGCTAGTGGTTTGGTACTAGGGGAGCACGGTGAGCAGTTCTTC. Residues: CASGLVLGEHGEQFF.

The chain combines TRBV7-8 with TRBJ1-1; tentative D call: TRBD1 (6 bases). The CDR3 runs to 14 residues. Germline loops: CDR1 SGHVS, CDR2 FQNEAQ. V was pared by 2 bases and J by 5 bases, with 12 bases between. The CDR3 sequence: CASSLQQGGTEAFF. The CDR3 bases are TGTGCCAGCAGCTTACAACAGGGTGGGACTGAAGCTTTCTTT.

This clone was seen a few times. CDR3 amino acids: CASSLSGIQGEAFF. In DNA, the CDR3 is TGTGCCAGCAGCCTTAGCGGGATACAGGGTGAAGCTTTCTTT. The J gene is TRBJ1-1, the V gene TRBV7-2, with a possible D match to TRBD1 (6 bases). V was pared by 5 bases and J by 7 bases, with 17 bases between. CDR3 length: 14 residues. Germline assignment: CDR1 SGHTA and CDR2 FQGNSA.

This chain links TRBV2 with TRBJ2-5, with D possibly matching TRBD1 (6 bases). CDR1 is SNHLY, CDR2 FYNNEI, per germline. Trimming pared 2 bases from V and 5 bases from J, leaving 12 bases between. The CDR3 loop spans 14 amino acids. The CDR3 region has the DNA TGTGCCAGCAGTGAAACTCTTCAGGGGGAGACCCAGTACTTC. Translation gives CASSETLQGETQYF.

This chain connects TRBV28 to TRBJ1-2; no reliable D call. The CDR3 covers 14 residues. The V gene's germline CDR1 is MDHEN and CDR2 SYDVKM. V shed 6 bases and J shed 2 bases, with 13 bases lying between them. The DNA for the CDR3 is TGTGCCAGCAGGCTGGACGGGGAGAACTATGGCTACACCTTC. This sequence encodes CASRLDGENYGYTF.

The CDR3, as DNA: TGTGCTAGTACGGGAGGGTACAATGAGCAGTTCTTC. This codes for CASTGGYNEQFF. The chain combines TRBV12-5 with TRBJ2-1; 8 bases map to TRBD2. Germline V lookup: CDR1 LGHNT, CDR2 FRNRAP. The CDR3 sequence is 12 residues long. V lost 8 bases and J lost 4; bases outside the gene matches: 1.